This TCR beta chain was recorded in a study of shared clonotypes between healthy human individuals. Generated by immunoSEQ multiplex PCR, the TCRdb table keeps only in-frame clones and is missing some. The sample has 180,000 or so clones; 90% to 95% are singletons. The CDR3 has 14 residues. The trim removed 3 bases at V and 5 bases at J, leaving 1 base unmatched. Per germline, CDR1 SEHNR and CDR2 FQNEAQ (reference sequence). The specimen sequenced was naive CD4+ T cells sorted from blood. Subset in this sample: CD45RA+ positively selected. The rearrangement links TRBV7-9 to TRBJ2-7; 13 nucleotides align to TRBD2. The clonotype was recovered from a woman aged 25 to 39 in good health. Here the CDR3 DNA reads TGTGCCAGCAGCTTGGGGACTAGCGGGAACGAGCAGTACTTC. It codes for CASSLGTSGNEQYF.